One and the same sample provided the 32 T cell receptor beta chains below, sequenced in a study of cytomegalovirus exposure and HLA in healthy donors (dated 2017 in TCRdb). The library came from the immunoSEQ multiplex PCR assay. For the multiplex PCR, a mixture combining 60 forward primers for TCR Vbeta segments and 13 reverse primers for TCR Jbeta segments was used. This immuneACCESS table, as held by TCRdb, lists in-frame sequences with V and J called but not all clones. Of the missing ones, under half trace to an unresolved V gene in checked studies; the others have no known cause. The sample table holds 160,000 or so clones, of which just over 75% were seen once. 1% of the sample lies in the top ten. The sequenced material came from PBMCs. These receptors were collected from a woman in her thirties or forties in good health and CMV-seronegative.

The rearrangement uses TRBV29-1 and TRBJ2-3; 9 bases are shared with TRBD2. CDR1 and CDR2 (germline): SQVTM, ANQGSEA. CDR3 length equals 17 residues. V lost 6 bases and J lost 2; bases outside the gene matches: 15. CDR3 in DNA: TGCAGCGTGATGCGATTGGGAACTAGCGGGCCCACAGATACGCAGTATTTT. It translates to CSVMRLGTSGPTDTQYF.

The rearrangement uses TRBV5-1 and TRBJ2-1, with D possibly TRBD1 on 6 matching bases. The V gene's germline CDR1 is SGHRS and CDR2 YFSETQ. The CDR3 is 15 amino acids. Trimming pared 3 bases from V and 5 bases from J, leaving 15 bases between. The CDR3 DNA follows: TGCGCCAGCAGCTGGACAGTAGACACACACAATGAGCAGTTCTTC. It translates to CASSWTVDTHNEQFF.

This clone appeared many times. The gene calls are TRBV5-1 and TRBJ1-3, with D uncertain. The V end lost 4 bases, the J end lost 4 bases, and 15 bases lay between the germline ends. The CDR3 is 15 amino acids. Germline loops: CDR1 SGHRS, CDR2 YFSETQ. CDR3 nucleotide sequence: TGCGCCAGCAGCCCCACCGGGTTGGAAGGAAACACCATATATTTT. Protein sequence: CASSPTGLEGNTIYF.

The chain is built from TRBV18 and TRBJ1-1; unclear D gene. The length of the CDR3 is 15 residues. V was cut by 2 bases and J by 2 bases, with 12 bases left in between. Germline V gene lookup returns CDR1 KGHSH and CDR2 LQKENI. CDR3: CASSPSRQANTEAFF. In nucleotides, the CDR3 is TGTGCCAGCTCACCAAGTAGGCAGGCAAACACTGAAGCTTTCTTT.

This clone showed up just a few times. J is TRBJ1-5 and V is TRBV30; 7 nucleotides line up with TRBD1. The CDR3 totals 15 residues. The germline gives CDR1 GTSNPN, CDR2 SVGIG (reference sequence). The ends lost 0 bases at V and 4 bases at J; junction bases unmatched: 6. CDR3 nucleotides: TGTGCCTGGAGTGTCGGGGGACAGAATAATCAGCCCCAGCATTTT. Its protein product is CAWSVGGQNNQPQHF.

Concerning this clone: This sample includes further DNA sequences coding for the same CDR3. The V call is TRBV5-1, the J call TRBJ1-1, with D perhaps TRBD1 (5 bases). V was trimmed by 1 base and J by 1 base, leaving 8 bases between them. Per germline, CDR1 SGHRS and CDR2 YFSETQ. This CDR3 has 14 amino acids. The CDR3 sequence is CASSLQGANTEAFF. CDR3 bases: TGCGCCAGCAGCTTGCAAGGGGCGAACACTGAAGCTTTCTTT.

In DNA form, the CDR3 reads TGTGCCAGCAGCTCCCGGGGAGGGAGCGGCGGCTACACCTTC. As protein: CASSSRGGSGGYTF. The chain uses TRBV7-2 and TRBJ1-2; D not certain. The CDR3 runs to 14 residues. CDR1 and CDR2 (germline): SGHTA, FQGNSA. V was pared by 4 bases and J by 8 bases, with 17 bases between. Variable domain in full (rest from reference TRBV7-2 and TRBJ1-2): GAGVSQSPSNKVTEKGKDVELRCDPISGHTALYWYRQSLGQGLEFLIYFQGNSAPDKSGLPSDRFSAERTGGSVSTLTIQRTQQEDSAVYLCASSSRGGSGGYTFGSGTRLTVV.

This chain links TRBV7-3 with TRBJ1-1; unclear D gene. Per the germline V gene, CDR1 is SGHTA and CDR2 is FQGTGA. Deletions cut 2 bases from V and 5 bases from J, with 9 bases between. CDR3 size: 13 residues. CDR3 in amino acids: CASSLGGGTEAFF. In DNA, the CDR3 is TGTGCCAGCAGCTTAGGTGGAGGGACTGAAGCTTTCTTT. Looking up the rest from reference TRBV7-3 and TRBJ1-1 gives the full variable domain: GAGVSQTPSNKVTEKGKYVELRCDPISGHTALYWYRQSLGQGPEFLIYFQGTGAADDSGLPNDRFFAVRPEGSVSTLKIQRTERGDSAVYLCASSLGGGTEAFFGQGTRLTVV.

This clone was seen once. The rearrangement joins TRBV2 to TRBJ2-7, with 9 bases that match TRBD2. V trimming: 7 bases; J trimming: 0 bases; junction bases outside the gene matches: 10. This CDR3 has 16 residues. Germline assignment: CDR1 SNHLY and CDR2 FYNNEI. The chain's CDR3 is CASNEREAPLSYEQYF. The CDR3 nucleotides read TGTGCCAGCAACGAGCGGGAGGCCCCCCTCTCCTACGAGCAGTACTTC.

The sample holds one count of this clone. The rearrangement uses TRBV5-8 and TRBJ1-4; perhaps TRBD1 as D (5 bases). The V gene's germline CDR1 is SGHTS and CDR2 YDEGEE. The CDR3 consists of 15 residues. The ends were cut back, 0 bases at V and 4 bases at J, with 10 bases in the middle. The CDR3 loop is CASSLGQPNNEKLFF. As DNA, the CDR3 is TGTGCCAGCAGCTTGGGACAGCCTAATAATGAAAAACTGTTTTTT.

This clone has just a few counts. This rearrangement joins TRBV7-3 to TRBJ2-7, with D possibly matching TRBD2 (6 bases). V lost 5 bases, J lost 3 bases, and 14 bases lay in between. Germline CDR1 is SGHTA and CDR2 is FQGTGA. This CDR3 is built from 14 residues. CDR3 coding DNA: TGTGCCAGCAGCCTCGGAGGGCACTACTACGAGCAGTACTTC. This encodes CASSLGGHYYEQYF.

This clone showed up just a few times. This chain uses TRBV6-5 with TRBJ2-7, with D perhaps TRBD2 (5 bases). Germline V CDR1 and CDR2: MNHEY, SVGAGI. This CDR3 contains 15 residues. V lost 6 bases and J lost 0, with 15 bases in between. The CDR3 spells CASRLTRGSSYEQYF. CDR3 coding DNA: TGTGCCAGCAGACTTACTAGAGGCAGCTCCTACGAGCAGTACTTC.

This clone was seen only a few times. This chain links TRBV27 with TRBJ1-4; 9 bases agree with TRBD1. The germline gives CDR1 MNHEY, CDR2 SMNVEV (reference sequence). V dropped 2 bases and J dropped 8; count of bases not matched to a gene: 15. This CDR3 region has 18 residues. CDR3 amino acids: CASSLSPGTGSRGEKLFF. As DNA, the CDR3 is TGTGCCAGCAGTTTAAGTCCCGGGACAGGGTCCCGAGGGGAAAAACTGTTTTTT.

The chain is built from TRBV7-8 and TRBJ2-1, with TRBD2 matching 10 bases. CDR3 size: 13 residues. Trimming took 5 bases from V and 10 from J; bases not matched to a gene: 5. CDR1 is SGHVS and CDR2 is FQNEAQ in the germline V gene. For the CDR3, the DNA is TGTGCCAGCAGCCCAAGCGGGAGGGGGGAGCAGTTCTTC. It encodes CASSPSGRGEQFF.

The rearrangement joins TRBV5-1 to TRBJ2-3; 9 nucleotides align to TRBD2. The CDR3 totals 15 residues. Unmatched junction bases numbered 8, after V lost 5 bases and J lost 4 bases. The germline gives CDR1 SGHRS, CDR2 YFSETQ. CDR3 coding DNA: TGCGCCAGCAGTTTAGGACTAGCGAGGGCAGATACGCAGTATTTT. Protein product: CASSLGLARADTQYF.

This rearrangement joins TRBV28 to TRBJ2-7; D is undetermined. The germline V gene has CDR1 MDHEN and CDR2 SYDVKM. There are 14 residues in the CDR3. V shed 1 base and J shed 0 bases, with 7 bases lying between them. The CDR3 region is CASSLLEISYEQYF. The DNA for the CDR3 is TGTGCCAGCAGTTTATTAGAAATCTCCTACGAGCAGTACTTC.

This clone was seen just once. The chain uses TRBV18 and TRBJ2-7, with TRBD1 as a possible D gene (6 bases). V was trimmed by 3 bases and J by 3 bases, leaving 18 bases between them. This CDR3 spans 16 amino acids. Germline CDR1 is KGHSH and CDR2 is LQKENI. The CDR3 DNA follows: TGTGCCAGCTCACCTCCCGGGACACTCGTTTTCTACGAGCAGTACTTC. Protein product: CASSPPGTLVFYEQYF.

The chain links TRBV5-1 to TRBJ2-7, with a possible D match to TRBD1 (6 bases). CDR3 length equals 14 residues. Germline V gene data show CDR1 as SGHRS and CDR2 as YFSETQ. The V end lost 0 bases, the J end lost 5 bases, and 12 bases lay between the germline ends. CDR3 sequence (DNA): TGCGCCAGCAGCTTGGCAAGACAGGTCGACGAGCAGTACTTC. It is translated as CASSLARQVDEQYF.

This clone was counted only a few times. The V gene is TRBV6-5, the J gene TRBJ2-1; TRBD2 agrees at 7 bases. Per germline, CDR1 MNHEY and CDR2 SVGAGI. The CDR3 is made up of 15 amino acids. The junction had 8 bases not matched to a gene; V was cut back by 3 bases and J by 6 bases. CDR3 region: CASSYKAGVGNEQFF. The CDR3 DNA is TGTGCCAGCAGTTATAAGGCGGGAGTTGGCAATGAGCAGTTCTTC.

This chain connects TRBV5-1 to TRBJ2-1; 14 bases are a match to TRBD2. V was pared by 5 bases and J by 12 bases, with 16 bases of the junction left unmatched. The CDR3 consists of 17 residues. Germline CDR1 SGHRS, CDR2 YFSETQ. CDR3 nucleotides: TGCGCCAGCAGAGGCCCTGGGACTAGCGGGAGTGAGTATGCGCAGTTCTTC. This codes for CASRGPGTSGSEYAQFF. Complete variable domain (other parts from reference TRBV5-1 and TRBJ2-1): KAGVTQTPRYLIKTRGQQVTLSCSPISGHRSVSWYQQTPGQGLQFLFEYFSETQRNKGNFPGRFSGRQFSNSRSEMNVSTLELGDSALYLCASRGPGTSGSEYAQFFGPGTRLTVL.

The genes are TRBV9 and TRBJ2-5; no clear D gene. Deletions cut 4 bases from V and 7 bases from J, with 11 bases between. Looked up from germline, CDR1 is SGDLS and CDR2 is YYNGEE. The CDR3 loop spans 12 amino acids. The CDR3 spells CASSREVGTQYF. The CDR3 DNA reads TGTGCCAGCAGCAGAGAGGTAGGGACCCAGTACTTC.

The chain is built from TRBV5-1 and TRBJ2-7, with TRBD1 matching over 8 bases. The CDR3 is made up of 15 amino acids. Germline CDR1 is SGHRS and CDR2 is YFSETQ. V lost 0 bases and J lost 5; bases outside the gene matches: 7. CDR3 loop: CASSLDGQGAHEQYF. DNA of the CDR3: TGCGCCAGCAGCTTGGATGGACAGGGTGCTCACGAGCAGTACTTC.

This clone appeared a single time. The chain links TRBV5-1 to TRBJ2-5; 7 bases line up with TRBD1. This CDR3 region has 14 residues. The V gene's germline CDR1 is SGHRS and CDR2 YFSETQ. V lost 3 bases and J lost 5; bases outside the gene matches: 7. The CDR3 coding sequence is TGCGCCAGCAGCTCACAGGGGCAGGGGGAGACCCAGTACTTC. Translated: CASSSQGQGETQYF. Filled out from reference TRBV5-1 and TRBJ2-5, the complete variable domain reads KAGVTQTPRYLIKTRGQQVTLSCSPISGHRSVSWYQQTPGQGLQFLFEYFSETQRNKGNFPGRFSGRQFSNSRSEMNVSTLELGDSALYLCASSSQGQGETQYFGPGTRLLVL.

The V gene is TRBV6-1, the J gene TRBJ2-7; TRBD1 matches at 9 bases. From germline, CDR1 is MNHNS and CDR2 SASEGT. The trim removed 4 bases at V and 2 bases at J, leaving 6 bases unmatched. The CDR3 contains 15 residues. The DNA for the CDR3 is TGTGCCAGCAGTGCCACCGGGACAGGGCCCTACGAGCAGTACTTC. Its protein is CASSATGTGPYEQYF.

About this clone: This sample also contains other DNA sequences that code for the same CDR3. The chain is built from TRBV29-1 and TRBJ1-1, with a weak D call TRBD1 (5 bases). Germline V gene lookup returns CDR1 SQVTM and CDR2 ANQGSEA. The CDR3 is made up of 13 amino acids. Trimming shortened V by 7 bases and J by 1 base, and 13 bases separated the two germline ends. Here the CDR3 DNA reads TGCAGCGCCCGGCGGGGGTGGAACACTGAAGCTTTCTTT. Amino acid sequence: CSARRGWNTEAFF.

The rearrangement joins TRBV27 to TRBJ2-5, with D perhaps matching TRBD2 (6 bases). The V and J ends lost 6 bases and 2 bases respectively, with 13 bases between them. The CDR3 is 14 residues long. Germline lookup yields CDR1 MNHEY and CDR2 SMNVEV (reference sequence). CDR3 protein: CASSRMGGQETQYF. CDR3 DNA sequence: TGTGCCAGCAGCCGGATGGGGGGACAAGAGACCCAGTACTTC.

The chain has TRBV11-3 and TRBJ2-1, with 9 bases lining up with TRBD2. Germline V gene lookup returns CDR1 SGHNT and CDR2 YENEEA. CDR3 size: 19 residues. Losses at the gene ends were 1 base for V and 1 base for J; bases not matched to a gene: 11. The CDR3 DNA reads as TGTGCCAGCAGCTTAGTTAGCGGGAGTGGTGTGGGATCCTACAATGAGCAGTTCTTC. Translation gives CASSLVSGSGVGSYNEQFF.

The rearrangement links TRBV12-5 to TRBJ1-1, with TRBD1 as a possible D gene (5 bases). The V end was cut by 6 bases, the J end by 3 bases, with 14 bases between. The CDR3 totals 14 residues. CDR1 and CDR2 from the germline V gene are LGHNT and FRNRAP. The CDR3 nucleotides are TGTGCTAGTGGCCCCTCGGGAGGGGACACTGAAGCTTTCTTT. Translation gives CASGPSGGDTEAFF.

This clone was detected a few times. The chain carries TRBV11-2 and TRBJ1-1; perhaps TRBD1 as D (5 bases). Germline V gene data show CDR1 as SGHAT and CDR2 as FQNNGV. The V end lost 5 bases, the J end lost 5 bases, and 15 bases lay between the germline ends. This CDR3 spans 14 amino acids. The DNA of the CDR3 is TGTGCCAGCAGCCCGGACGGGGGGGAGACTGAAGCTTTCTTT. It is translated as CASSPDGGETEAFF.

V is TRBV28 and J is TRBJ2-1, with a possible D match to TRBD1 (6 bases). Germline lookup yields CDR1 MDHEN and CDR2 SYDVKM. The CDR3 extends over 15 amino acids. V lost 6 bases, J lost 9 bases, and 21 bases lay in between. The CDR3 DNA sequence: TGTGCCAGCAGCTGGGGAGAGACCGGGACACTTGAGCAGTTCTTC. It codes for CASSWGETGTLEQFF.

This clone came up a few times. The chain links TRBV19 to TRBJ1-5; tentatively, D is TRBD1 (6 bases). CDR3 size: 14 residues. Between the trimmed V and J ends, which lost 3 bases and 7 bases, there was a span of 13 bases. Germline CDR1 is LNHDA and CDR2 is SQIVND (reference sequence). CDR3 amino acids: CASSMTGFGQPQHF. CDR3 bases: TGTGCCAGTAGTATGACAGGTTTTGGACAGCCCCAGCATTTT. The whole variable domain, remainder taken from reference TRBV19 and TRBJ1-5, is DGGITQSPKYLFRKEGQNVTLSCEQNLNHDAMYWYRQDPGQGLRLIYYSQIVNDFQKGDIAEGYSVSREKKESFPLTVTSAQKNPTAFYLCASSMTGFGQPQHFGDGTRLSIL.

The J gene is TRBJ1-4, the V gene TRBV18; D not resolved. Germline CDR1 and CDR2: KGHSH and LQKENI. This CDR3 is 13 amino acids long. The V end was cut by 4 bases, the J end by 4 bases, with 7 bases between. The CDR3 DNA reads as TGTGCCAGCTCACAGTCAGTTAATGAAAAACTGTTTTTT. This encodes CASSQSVNEKLFF. The variable domain in full, completed from reference TRBV18 and TRBJ1-4, reads NAGVMQNPRHLVRRRGQEARLRCSPMKGHSHVYWYRQLPEEGLKFMVYLQKENIIDESGMPKERFSAEFPKEGPSILRIQQVVRGDSAAYFCASSQSVNEKLFFGSGTQLSVL.